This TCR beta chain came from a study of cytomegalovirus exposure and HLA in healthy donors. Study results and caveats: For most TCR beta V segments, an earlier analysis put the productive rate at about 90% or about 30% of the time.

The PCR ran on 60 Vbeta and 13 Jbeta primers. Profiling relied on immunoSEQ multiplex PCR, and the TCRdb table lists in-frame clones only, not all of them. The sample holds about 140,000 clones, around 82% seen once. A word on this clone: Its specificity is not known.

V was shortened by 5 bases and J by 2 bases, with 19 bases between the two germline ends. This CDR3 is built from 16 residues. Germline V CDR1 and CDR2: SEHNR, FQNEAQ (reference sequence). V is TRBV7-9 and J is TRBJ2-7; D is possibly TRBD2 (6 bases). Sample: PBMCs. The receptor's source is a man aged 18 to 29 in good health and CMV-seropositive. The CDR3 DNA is TGTGCCAGCAGCCCCTACTTACAGCGGGCCGCCTACGAGCAGTACTTC. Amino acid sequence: CASSPYLQRAAYEQYF.